What follows describes a single T cell receptor beta chain. cDNA serving as the sequencing template came from extracted, reverse transcribed RNA. Libraries were prepared by immunoSEQ multiplex PCR; TCRdb keeps only in-frame clonotypes and omits some of them. In the table there are over 150,000 clones, around 50% of which are singletons. This record comes from a study of CD8+ T cells in alopecia areata. Germline lookup yields CDR1 GTSNPN and CDR2 SVGIG (reference sequence). V was clipped by 0 bases and J by 6 bases, with 18 bases between them. The CDR3 has 16 amino acids. This receptor was obtained from a human donor with alopecia areata. This sample comprised CD4+ T cells sorted from blood, obtained at week 0. V and J are TRBV30 and TRBJ1-5, with a possible D match to TRBD1 (5 bases). CDR3 residues: CAWSVRGSALGQPQHF. The CDR3 DNA follows: TGTGCCTGGAGTGTAAGGGGCTCGGCTCTAGGTCAGCCCCAGCATTTT.